This T cell receptor (beta chain) is from a study of early stage breast cancer tumors. The table came from immunoSEQ multiplex PCR; TCRdb's copy has only in-frame clones and leaves some out. The sample consists of 25,000 to 35,000 clones, just under 75% of them appearing once. General study results and limits: Chain pairing and CD4, CD8 or FOXP3 expression were not captured.

V was pared by 5 bases and J by 2 bases, with 8 bases of the junction left unmatched. Germline-derived CDR1 and CDR2 are SGHTA and FQGNSA. This CDR3 contains 15 residues. Worth noting for this clone: Its antigen remains unknown.

The source is a young adult with breast cancer. The V gene is TRBV7-2, the J gene TRBJ2-7, with TRBD1 identical over 8 bases. Sequences were obtained from breast tumor tissue. Here the CDR3 DNA reads TGTGCCAGCAGCCAATCCGGGACAGGCCCCTACGAGCAGTACTTC. Translated: CASSQSGTGPYEQYF.